The rows below give T cell receptor beta chains drawn from one sample of a study of T-cell memory formation after mild COVID-19. TCRdb analysed the 5' RACE reads with MiXCR anew, one entry per CDR3 protein. Of 300,000 to 350,000 distinct CDR3 sequences detected, roughly a fifth appear once; the ten largest clones hold roughly 21%. The source material was PBMCs or a T cell subset sorted from them (not recorded which). The source of these receptors is a man younger than 35 who had mild COVID-19 (a few samples of this study predate the infection). Cell type and time point are not known. The CDR3 runs from the conserved cysteine through the conserved F or W. A D gene is named only where the DNA matches it firmly. Clone size is stated in some rows and not others, as once, few, many or a class when expanded.

TRBJ2-5	.	.	TRBV4-2	CASSQESDRETQYF	TGTGCCAGCAGCCAAGAATCAGACCGAGAGACCCAGTACTTC
TRBJ2-2	few	.	TRBV12-3/TRBV12-4	CASSPVRGRATGELFF	TGTGCCAGCAGCCCGGTCCGGGGGCGGGCCACCGGGGAGCTGTTTTTT
TRBJ2-1	few	TRBD1	TRBV4-3	CASSQRTGELNNEQFF	TGCGCCAGCAGCCAACGAACAGGGGAATTGAACAATGAGCAGTTCTTC
TRBJ1-2	many	.	TRBV7-2	CASSPGQLHGYTF	TGTGCCAGCAGCCCTGGACAGCTCCATGGCTACACCTTC
TRBJ2-2	few	TRBD1	TRBV14	CASSQDQWTGRTGELFF	TGTGCCAGCAGCCAAGACCAGTGGACAGGGCGCACCGGGGAGCTGTTTTTT
TRBJ2-1	.	TRBD2	TRBV3-1	CASSQRGGPTYNEQFF	TGTGCCAGCAGCCAGCGGGGGGGCCCCACCTACAATGAGCAGTTCTTC
TRBJ2-5	.	TRBD2	TRBV5-5	CASSSPHRLAGGETQYF	TGTGCCAGCAGCTCCCCCCACAGACTAGCGGGGGGGGAGACCCAGTACTTC
TRBJ1-1	.	TRBD1	TRBV4-2	CASSQVQGVYTEAFF	TGTGCCAGCAGCCAAGTCCAGGGGGTGTACACTGAAGCTTTCTTT
TRBJ2-2	.	.	TRBV10-3	CAISAHPGDTGELFF	TGTGCCATCAGTGCGCACCCGGGGGACACCGGGGAGCTGTTTTTT
TRBJ2-7	.	TRBD1	TRBV4-3	CASSPGQGGAYEQYF	TGCGCCAGCAGCCCGGGACAGGGAGGCGCCTACGAGCAGTACTTC
TRBJ1-2	.	.	TRBV9	CASSVAGASGYTF	TGTGCCAGCAGCGTGGCAGGGGCGAGTGGCTACACCTTC
TRBJ2-7	few	.	TRBV5-1	CASSSPDRLVYEQYF	TGCGCCAGCAGCTCCCCTGACAGGCTCGTGTACGAGCAGTACTTC
TRBJ1-2	.	.	TRBV12-3/TRBV12-4	CASSFDTSNYGYTF	TGTGCCAGCAGTTTTGACACAAGCAACTATGGCTACACCTTC
TRBJ2-7	.	.	TRBV4-1	CASSQDDSYEQYF	TGCGCCAGCAGCCAAGATGACAGCTACGAGCAGTACTTC
TRBJ2-1	few	.	TRBV2	CASKTYNEQFF	TGTGCCAGCAAAACCTACAATGAGCAGTTCTTC
TRBJ2-5	.	TRBD2	TRBV11-2	CASSLGAGGGETQYF	TGTGCCAGCAGCTTAGGAGCGGGGGGCGGGGAGACCCAGTACTTC
TRBJ1-3	few	.	TRBV4-3	CASSQDTQSGNTIYF	TGCGCCAGCAGCCAAGATACGCAATCAGGAAACACCATATATTTT
TRBJ2-2	many	.	TRBV18	CASSPLRGNTGELFF	TGTGCCAGCTCACCACTGCGGGGGAACACCGGGGAGCTGTTTTTT
TRBJ2-5	.	.	TRBV9	CASSARGMGAQETQYF	TGTGCCAGCAGCGCGAGGGGTATGGGGGCGCAGGAGACCCAGTACTTC
TRBJ2-1	few	TRBD2	TRBV7-2	CASSIGLAGGNEQFF	TGTGCCAGCAGCATCGGGCTAGCGGGGGGCAATGAGCAGTTCTTC
TRBJ2-7	many	.	TRBV7-9	CASSLIYEQYF	TGTGCCAGCAGCTTAATCTACGAGCAGTACTTC
TRBJ2-1	few	.	TRBV25-1	CASSPFLGDDDNEQFF	TGTGCCAGCAGTCCCTTTCTTGGGGATGACGACAATGAGCAGTTCTTC
TRBJ1-2	few	TRBD1	TRBV4-2	CASSPGDRNYGYTF	TGTGCCAGCAGCCCAGGGGACAGAAACTATGGCTACACCTTC
TRBJ2-5	.	.	TRBV12-3/TRBV12-4	CASTVGGETQYF	TGTGCCAGCACCGTCGGGGGAGAGACCCAGTACTTC
TRBJ1-1	few	.	TRBV3-1	CASSQADRMNTEAFF	TGTGCCAGCAGCCAAGCCGATCGGATGAACACTGAAGCTTTCTTT
TRBJ2-2	.	.	TRBV6-6	CASKGQWATGELFF	TGTGCCAGCAAAGGACAGTGGGCGACCGGGGAGCTGTTTTTT
TRBJ1-2	.	.	TRBV18	CASSPNSLYGYTF	TGTGCCAGCTCACCAAATAGTTTGTATGGCTACACCTTC
TRBJ2-3	.	TRBD1	TRBV6-5	CASSYPARDTLETGGANTDTQYF	TGTGCCAGCAGTTACCCCGCGAGAGACACCTTGGAAACAGGGGGCGCGAACACAGATACGCAGTATTTT
TRBJ2-1	many	TRBD1	TRBV6-1	CASTRRPGQGSREQFF	TGTGCCAGCACCCGACGGCCGGGACAGGGCTCTCGGGAGCAGTTCTTC
TRBJ1-1	.	.	TRBV12-5	CASGLHRDLNTEAFF	TGTGCTAGTGGCCTTCACAGGGACTTGAACACTGAAGCTTTCTTT
TRBJ1-1	.	.	TRBV18	CASSPTNTEAFF	TGTGCCAGCTCACCGACGAACACTGAAGCTTTCTTT
TRBJ1-2	.	TRBD1	TRBV7-2	CASSLAQGAGYGYTF	TGTGCCAGCAGCTTAGCACAGGGGGCGGGCTATGGCTACACCTTC
TRBJ1-5	few	.	TRBV18	CASSPLGGGLSNQPQHF	TGTGCCAGCTCACCCCTCGGGGGGGGGCTGAGCAATCAGCCCCAGCATTTT
TRBJ1-1	.	TRBD1	TRBV11-2	CASTHRGITEAFF	TGTGCCAGCACCCACAGGGGTATCACTGAAGCTTTCTTT
TRBJ2-7	few	TRBD1	TRBV7-2	CASTRGTGEFHEQYF	TGTGCCAGCACCCGCGGGACAGGGGAATTTCACGAGCAGTACTTC
TRBJ2-7	few	.	TRBV5-1	CASSLVAGTYEQYF	TGCGCCAGCAGCTTGGTCGCGGGAACCTACGAGCAGTACTTC
TRBJ2-3	.	.	TRBV30	CAWSDWTATDTQYF	TGTGCCTGGAGTGATTGGACAGCCACAGATACGCAGTATTTT
TRBJ1-1	few	TRBD1	TRBV12-3/TRBV12-4	CASLRTGNTEAFF	TGTGCCAGCCTGAGGACAGGGAACACTGAAGCTTTCTTT
TRBJ2-6	few	.	TRBV15	CATSRGGSGANVLTF	TGTGCCACCAGCAGAGGAGGGTCTGGGGCCAACGTCCTGACTTTC
TRBJ2-5	.	TRBD2	TRBV6-2/TRBV6-3	CASSYPAGTSGGAETQYF	TGTGCCAGCAGTTACCCCGCCGGGACTAGCGGGGGGGCGGAGACCCAGTACTTC
TRBJ2-1	few	.	TRBV7-6	CASSLAVGIQDNEQFF	TGTGCCAGCAGCCTGGCAGTGGGGATTCAAGACAATGAGCAGTTCTTC
TRBJ2-1	many	.	TRBV3-1	CASSKRADSYNEQFF	TGTGCCAGCAGCAAAAGGGCCGACAGTTACAATGAGCAGTTCTTC
TRBJ2-5	few	.	TRBV5-6	CASSVPSSETQYF	TGTGCCAGCAGCGTACCTAGCTCTGAGACCCAGTACTTC
TRBJ1-1	.	.	TRBV15	CATSTPPGRNTEAFF	TGTGCCACCAGCACCCCACCAGGGAGAAACACTGAAGCTTTCTTT
TRBJ2-1	few	TRBD2	TRBV20-1	CSAANSGGNNEQFF	TGCAGTGCTGCTAACAGCGGGGGGAACAATGAGCAGTTCTTC
TRBJ2-1	once	.	TRBV12-3/TRBV12-4	CASSLVGTRALGEQFF	TGTGCCAGCAGTTTGGTCGGGACACGGGCCTTAGGTGAGCAGTTCTTC
TRBJ1-3	.	.	TRBV7-2	CASSLVPGQGNTIYF	TGTGCCAGCAGCTTAGTTCCCGGACAGGGAAACACCATATATTTT
TRBJ2-3	few	TRBD2	TRBV27	CASSFQAGGYYTQYF	TGTGCCAGCAGTTTCCAAGCGGGGGGGTATTATACGCAGTATTTT
TRBJ1-6	few	.	TRBV7-8	CASSLDNSYNSPLHF	TGTGCCAGCAGCTTAGATAACTCCTATAATTCACCCCTCCACTTT
TRBJ2-1	many	.	TRBV5-1	CASSLALGDNEQFF	TGCGCCAGCAGCTTGGCTCTGGGAGACAATGAGCAGTTCTTC
TRBJ2-3	few	.	TRBV2	CASTGRDTQYF	TGTGCCAGCACAGGTAGAGATACGCAGTATTTT